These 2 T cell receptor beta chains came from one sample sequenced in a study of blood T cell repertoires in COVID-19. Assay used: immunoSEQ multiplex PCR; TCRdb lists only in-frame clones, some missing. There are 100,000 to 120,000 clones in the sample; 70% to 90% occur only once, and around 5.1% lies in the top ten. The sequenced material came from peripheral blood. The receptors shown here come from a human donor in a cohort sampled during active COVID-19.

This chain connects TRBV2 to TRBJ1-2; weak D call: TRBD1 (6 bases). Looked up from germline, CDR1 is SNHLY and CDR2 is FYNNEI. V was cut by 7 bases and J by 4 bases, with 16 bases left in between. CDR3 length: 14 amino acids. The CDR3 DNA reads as TGTGCCAGCACTCGACAGGAGGTTGTCTATGGCTACACCTTC. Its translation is CASTRQEVVYGYTF.

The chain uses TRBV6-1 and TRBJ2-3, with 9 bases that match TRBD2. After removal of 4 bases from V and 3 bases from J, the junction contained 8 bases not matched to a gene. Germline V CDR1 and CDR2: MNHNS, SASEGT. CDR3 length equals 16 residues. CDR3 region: CASSAGLAGSTDTQYF. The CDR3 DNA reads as TGTGCCAGCAGTGCGGGGCTAGCGGGGAGTACAGATACGCAGTATTTT.